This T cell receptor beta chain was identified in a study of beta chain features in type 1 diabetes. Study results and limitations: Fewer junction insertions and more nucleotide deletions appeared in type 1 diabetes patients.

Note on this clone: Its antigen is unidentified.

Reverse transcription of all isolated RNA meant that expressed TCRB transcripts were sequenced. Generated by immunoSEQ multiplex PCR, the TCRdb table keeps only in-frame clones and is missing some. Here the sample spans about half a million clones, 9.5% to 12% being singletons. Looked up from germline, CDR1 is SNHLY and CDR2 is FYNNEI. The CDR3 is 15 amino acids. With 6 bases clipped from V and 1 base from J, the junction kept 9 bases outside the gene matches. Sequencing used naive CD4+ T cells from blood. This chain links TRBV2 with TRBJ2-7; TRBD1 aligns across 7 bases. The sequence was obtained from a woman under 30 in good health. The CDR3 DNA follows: TGTGCCAGCAGCCGACTCCGGGACAGATCCTACGAGCAGTACTTC. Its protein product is CASSRLRDRSYEQYF.